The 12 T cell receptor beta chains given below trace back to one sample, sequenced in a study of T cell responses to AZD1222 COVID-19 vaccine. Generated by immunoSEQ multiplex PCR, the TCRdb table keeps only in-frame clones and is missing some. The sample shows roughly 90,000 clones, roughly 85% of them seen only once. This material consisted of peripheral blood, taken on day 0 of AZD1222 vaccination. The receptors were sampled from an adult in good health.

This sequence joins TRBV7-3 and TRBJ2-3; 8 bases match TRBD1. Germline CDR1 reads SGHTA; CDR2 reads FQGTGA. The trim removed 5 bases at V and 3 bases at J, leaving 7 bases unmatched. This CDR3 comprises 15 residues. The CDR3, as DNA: TGTGCCAGCAGCCCAGGACAGGGAAGGACAGATACGCAGTATTTT. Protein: CASSPGQGRTDTQYF.

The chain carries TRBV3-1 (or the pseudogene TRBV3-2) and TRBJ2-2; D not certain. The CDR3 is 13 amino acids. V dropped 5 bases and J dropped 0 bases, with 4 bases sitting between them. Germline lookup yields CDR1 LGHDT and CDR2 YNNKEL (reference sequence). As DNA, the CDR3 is TGTGCCAGCAGCAGATCGAACACCGGGGAGCTGTTTTTT. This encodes CASSRSNTGELFF.

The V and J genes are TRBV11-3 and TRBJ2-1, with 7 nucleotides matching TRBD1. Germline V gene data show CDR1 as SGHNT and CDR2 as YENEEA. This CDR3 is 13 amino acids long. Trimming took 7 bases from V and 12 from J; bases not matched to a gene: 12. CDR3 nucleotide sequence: TGTGCCAGCACCACCCGAGGGGGCCCGGGGCAGTTCTTC. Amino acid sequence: CASTTRGGPGQFF.

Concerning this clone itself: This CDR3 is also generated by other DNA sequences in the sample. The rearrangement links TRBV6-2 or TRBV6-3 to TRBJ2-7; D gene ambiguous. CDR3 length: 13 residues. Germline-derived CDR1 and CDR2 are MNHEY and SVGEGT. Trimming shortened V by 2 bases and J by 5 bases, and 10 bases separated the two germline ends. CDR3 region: CASSYGLVDEQYF. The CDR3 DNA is TGTGCCAGCAGTTACGGGCTAGTTGACGAGCAGTACTTC.

The CDR3, as DNA: TGTGCCAGTAGTATAGCCAGTTCTAATGAAAAACTGTTTTTT. The encoded protein is CASSIASSNEKLFF. The chain carries TRBV19 and TRBJ1-4; D unresolved. The germline V and J ends were trimmed by 1 base and 3 bases, with 6 bases remaining between them. The length of the CDR3 is 14 residues. CDR1 and CDR2 (germline): LNHDA, SQIVND (reference sequence).

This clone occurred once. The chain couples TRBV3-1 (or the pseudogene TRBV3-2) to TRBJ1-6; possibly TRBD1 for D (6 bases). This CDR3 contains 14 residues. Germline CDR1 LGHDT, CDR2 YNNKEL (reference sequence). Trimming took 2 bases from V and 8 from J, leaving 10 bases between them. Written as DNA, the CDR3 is TGTGCCAGCAGCCAAAAGACAGGTCATTCACCCCTCCACTTT. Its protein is CASSQKTGHSPLHF.

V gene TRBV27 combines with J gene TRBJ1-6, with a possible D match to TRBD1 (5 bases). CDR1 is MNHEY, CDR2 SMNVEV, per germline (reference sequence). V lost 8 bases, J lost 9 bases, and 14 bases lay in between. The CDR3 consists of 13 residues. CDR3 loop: CASRGGYGSPLHF. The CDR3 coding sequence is TGTGCCAGCCGGGGGGGTTACGGTTCACCCCTCCACTTT.

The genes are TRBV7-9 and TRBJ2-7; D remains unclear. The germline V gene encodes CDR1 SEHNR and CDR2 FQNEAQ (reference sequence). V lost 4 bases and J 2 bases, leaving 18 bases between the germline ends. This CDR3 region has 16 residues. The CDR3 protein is CASSSQGSPNPYEQYF. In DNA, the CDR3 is TGTGCCAGCAGCTCACAAGGGTCGCCTAACCCCTACGAGCAGTACTTC.

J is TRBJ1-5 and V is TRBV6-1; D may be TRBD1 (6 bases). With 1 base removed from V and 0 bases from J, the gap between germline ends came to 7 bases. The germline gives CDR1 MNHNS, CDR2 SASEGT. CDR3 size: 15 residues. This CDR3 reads CASSEGTASNQPQHF. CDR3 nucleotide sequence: TGTGCCAGCAGTGAAGGGACAGCTAGCAATCAGCCCCAGCATTTT.

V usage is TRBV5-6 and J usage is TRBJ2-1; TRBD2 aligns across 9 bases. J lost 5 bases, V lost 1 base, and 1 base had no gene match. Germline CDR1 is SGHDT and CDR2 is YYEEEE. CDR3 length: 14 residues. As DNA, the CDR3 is TGTGCCAGCAGCTTGCCTAGCGGGAACAATGAGCAGTTCTTC. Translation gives CASSLPSGNNEQFF.

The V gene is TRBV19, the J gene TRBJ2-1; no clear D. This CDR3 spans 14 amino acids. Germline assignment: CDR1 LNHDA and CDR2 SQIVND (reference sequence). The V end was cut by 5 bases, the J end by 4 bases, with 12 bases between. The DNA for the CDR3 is TGTGCCAGTAGTGTCCATGAACCGTACAATGAGCAGTTCTTC. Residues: CASSVHEPYNEQFF.

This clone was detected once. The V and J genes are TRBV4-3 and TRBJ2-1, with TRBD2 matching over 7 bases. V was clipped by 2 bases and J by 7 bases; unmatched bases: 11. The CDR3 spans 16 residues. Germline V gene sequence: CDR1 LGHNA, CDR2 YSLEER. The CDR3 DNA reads TGCGCCAGCAGCCAATTTCTTGCGGGAGTGCTTAATGAGCAGTTCTTC. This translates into CASSQFLAGVLNEQFF.